This passage covers 30 T cell receptor beta chains from one sample sequenced in a study of blood T cell repertoires in COVID-19. Clones were sequenced by immunoSEQ multiplex PCR, and TCRdb holds only the in-frame ones, with some missing. The table includes about 15,000 clones, 70% to 90% detected once. Source material: peripheral blood. The source of these receptors is a man in his 70s in a cohort sampled during active COVID-19.

This chain uses TRBV6-5 with TRBJ2-5; 7 bases agree with TRBD1. Germline CDR1 and CDR2: MNHEY and SVGAGI. Germline trimming cut 4 bases from V and 6 bases from J; bases unmatched to any gene: 11. This CDR3 is 15 amino acids long. The CDR3 bases are TGTGCCAGCAGTTCCCCCGACAGGGCTGAAAAGACCCAGTACTTC. This translates into CASSSPDRAEKTQYF.

The V gene is TRBV11-2, the J gene TRBJ2-1; tentative D call: TRBD2 (5 bases). CDR1 and CDR2 from the germline V gene are SGHAT and FQNNGV. The CDR3 has 13 residues. Trimming cost V 5 bases and J 10 bases, with 15 bases left between them. The CDR3 reads CASSPLLGVEQFF. In DNA, the CDR3 is TGTGCCAGCAGCCCCCTTTTGGGAGTCGAGCAGTTCTTC.

The J gene is TRBJ2-7, the V gene TRBV4-1; D is perhaps TRBD1 (5 bases). CDR1 and CDR2 from the germline V gene are MGHRA and YSYEKL. Deletions cut 0 bases from V and 4 bases from J, with 7 bases between. This CDR3 has 13 residues. The CDR3 sequence: CASSQDGAYEQYF. CDR3 nucleotides: TGCGCCAGCAGCCAAGATGGGGCATACGAGCAGTACTTC.

This clone was seen a single time. The chain combines TRBV23-1 with TRBJ1-5; 7 bases match TRBD1. TRBV23-1 carries the ORF label, with uncertain function. Trimming cost V 8 bases and J 2 bases; bases outside gene matches: 6. This CDR3 region has 14 residues. CDR3 nucleotides: TGCGCCAGCGAGCACACAGGGGGCAATCAGCCCCAGCATTTT. Translation: CASEHTGGNQPQHF.

This rearrangement joins TRBV5-4 to TRBJ2-3; D is perhaps TRBD2 (6 bases). Germline CDR1 reads SGHNT; CDR2 reads YYREEE (reference sequence). Trimming cost V 6 bases and J 0 bases, with 17 bases left between them. The CDR3 sequence is 16 residues long. CDR3 sequence: CASTTPYSGSTDTQYF. In DNA, the CDR3 is TGTGCCAGCACCACCCCCTACAGCGGGAGCACAGATACGCAGTATTTT. Full variable domain (outside the CDR3, taken from reference TRBV5-4 and TRBJ2-3): ETGVTQSPTHLIKTRGQQVTLRCSSQSGHNTVSWYQQALGQGPQFIFQYYREEENGRGNFPPRFSGLQFPNYSSELNVNALELDDSALYLCASTTPYSGSTDTQYFGPGTRLTVL.

The J gene is TRBJ2-3, the V gene TRBV19; D possibly corresponds to TRBD1 (6 bases). The CDR3 contains 16 residues. Trimming pared 3 bases from V and 0 bases from J, leaving 13 bases between. Germline V lookup: CDR1 LNHDA, CDR2 SQIVND (reference sequence). CDR3 coding DNA: TGTGCCAGTAGTATCGGGTGGGGACACAGCACAGATACGCAGTATTTT. This sequence encodes CASSIGWGHSTDTQYF.

This rearrangement joins TRBV7-3 to TRBJ2-2; a weak D match, TRBD2 (5 bases). The V end was cut by 2 bases, the J end by 0 bases, with 10 bases between. The CDR3 length is 16 residues. Per germline, CDR1 SGHTA and CDR2 FQGTGA. CDR3: CASSLGASTNTGELFF. The CDR3 nucleotides read TGTGCCAGCAGCTTAGGAGCTAGCACGAACACCGGGGAGCTGTTTTTT.

The chain has TRBV4-1 and TRBJ1-5, with 10 bases aligning to TRBD1. Germline V gives CDR1 MGHRA, CDR2 YSYEKL. Trimming cost V 6 bases and J 2 bases; bases outside gene matches: 4. The CDR3 is 15 amino acids. For the CDR3, the DNA is TGCGCCAGCAGGGTAGGGACAGGGGGCAATCAGCCCCAGCATTTT. This translates into CASRVGTGGNQPQHF.

This clone has only one observation. The chain couples TRBV19 to TRBJ2-1; D is perhaps TRBD1 (6 bases). This CDR3 contains 15 residues. Germline V gene data show CDR1 as LNHDA and CDR2 as SQIVND (reference sequence). Trimming took off 4 bases at V and 3 bases at J, with 13 bases between the two ends. The CDR3 protein is CASSTPEGVYNEQFF. CDR3 bases: TGTGCCAGTAGTACCCCCGAGGGGGTCTACAATGAGCAGTTCTTC.

Here the CDR3 reads CASSIEWGQGYGYTF. CDR3 DNA: TGTGCCAGTAGTATAGAGTGGGGACAGGGCTATGGCTACACCTTC. This chain uses TRBV19 with TRBJ1-2; 9 bases are a match to TRBD1. The trim removed 0 bases at V and 4 bases at J, leaving 3 bases unmatched. Germline loops: CDR1 LNHDA, CDR2 SQIVND (reference sequence). This CDR3 is 15 amino acids long.

The V gene is TRBV6-2 or TRBV6-3, the J gene TRBJ2-7, with 10 bases identical to TRBD1. Trimming removed 5 bases from V and 2 bases from J; junction bases left unmatched: 6. Germline V lookup: CDR1 MNHEY, CDR2 SVGEGT. CDR3 size: 15 residues. CDR3: CASSRDRGQTYEQYF. As DNA, the CDR3 is TGTGCCAGCAGTCGCGACAGGGGGCAGACCTACGAGCAGTACTTC.

This chain links TRBV27 with TRBJ1-1; TRBD1 aligns across 8 bases. CDR3 length: 14 amino acids. With V trimmed by 5 bases and J by 4 bases, 6 bases remained unmatched. Germline V lookup: CDR1 MNHEY, CDR2 SMNVEV (reference sequence). The CDR3 region is CASSPTGAATEAFF. CDR3 nucleotides: TGTGCCAGCAGTCCGACAGGGGCGGCCACTGAAGCTTTCTTT.

This sequence joins TRBV5-1 and TRBJ1-4; D unclear. V shed 0 bases and J shed 5 bases, with 8 bases lying between them. CDR3 length: 14 amino acids. Germline assignment: CDR1 SGHRS and CDR2 YFSETQ. The CDR3, as DNA: TGCGCCAGCAGCTTGGAGGTACAGAATGAAAAACTGTTTTTT. Translating it yields CASSLEVQNEKLFF.

This clone was seen more than once but under ten times. The gene calls are TRBV7-2 and TRBJ2-7; D uncertain. CDR3 size: 13 residues. V lost 0 bases and J 4 bases, leaving 7 bases between the germline ends. CDR1 and CDR2 from the germline V gene are SGHTA and FQGNSA. CDR3 DNA: TGTGCCAGCAGCTTAGCTCCCGGGTACGAGCAGTACTTC. Its translation: CASSLAPGYEQYF.

The gene calls are TRBV19 and TRBJ2-1, with 8 nucleotides matching TRBD2. CDR1 is LNHDA and CDR2 is SQIVND in the germline V gene (reference sequence). Trimming took 3 bases from V and 7 from J; bases not matched to a gene: 14. The CDR3 is 17 residues long. CDR3 nucleotides: TGTGCCAGTAGTATGGGTGGGTGGAGACTAGCGAATAATGAGCAGTTCTTC. This sequence encodes CASSMGGWRLANNEQFF.

The V and J genes are TRBV6-5 and TRBJ2-7, with 8 positions matching TRBD1. Trimming removed 5 bases from V and 3 bases from J; junction bases left unmatched: 3. Germline lookup yields CDR1 MNHEY and CDR2 SVGAGI. The CDR3 runs 13 residues. CDR3 nucleotides: TGTGCCAGCAGTCGGACAGGGAACTACGAGCAGTACTTC. Amino acid sequence: CASSRTGNYEQYF.

Concerning this clone itself: Sequence at one end of the junction differs from germline and may be a read error. The CDR3 nucleotides read TGTGCCAGCAGGGAGGACAGGAGGAGGTTC. Its translation: CASREDRRRF. The V gene is TRBV6-4, the J gene TRBJ2-4, with 7 bases fitting TRBD1. There are 10 residues in the CDR3. The germline V gene has CDR1 MRHNA and CDR2 SNTAGT.

This rearrangement joins TRBV7-9 to TRBJ2-2; 10 nucleotides match TRBD2. The germline CDR1 and CDR2 sequences are SEHNR and FQNEAQ (reference sequence). The junction had 5 bases not matched to a gene; V was cut back by 4 bases and J by 6 bases. The CDR3 covers 15 residues. This chain's CDR3 is CASSSLAGVSGELFF. In nucleotides, the CDR3 is TGTGCCAGCAGCTCCCTAGCGGGAGTTTCCGGGGAGCTGTTTTTT.

This clone was recorded only once. In nucleotides, the CDR3 is TGTGCCAAATCTCAGCGACAGCCCCAGCATTTT. It is translated as CAKSQRQPQHF. The J gene is TRBJ1-5, the V gene TRBV3-1 (or the pseudogene TRBV3-2); D not resolved. V dropped 10 bases and J dropped 7 bases, with 11 bases sitting between them. The CDR3 totals 11 residues. The germline V gene encodes CDR1 LGHDT and CDR2 YNNKEL (reference sequence).

The CDR3 loop reads CASSVGRTGSYEQYF. In DNA, the CDR3 is TGTGCCAGCAGCGTAGGTAGGACTGGCTCCTACGAGCAGTACTTC. The chain joins TRBV9 to TRBJ2-7; possibly TRBD2 for D (5 bases). The CDR3 length is 15 residues. From germline, CDR1 is SGDLS and CDR2 YYNGEE. V dropped 0 bases and J dropped 0 bases, with 10 bases sitting between them.

This clone was observed once. The chain joins TRBV6-6 to TRBJ1-4; 8 bases map to TRBD1. Trimming at V came to 4 bases and at J to 8 bases, leaving 6 bases not matched to a gene. Germline V gene lookup returns CDR1 MNHNY and CDR2 SVGAGI (reference sequence). The CDR3 sequence is 14 residues long. The CDR3, as DNA: TGTGCCAGCAGTTTAGGACAGGGTTGGGAAAAACTGTTTTTT. It translates to CASSLGQGWEKLFF.

The chain has TRBV9 and TRBJ2-7, with 7 positions matching TRBD1. The germline V gene encodes CDR1 SGDLS and CDR2 YYNGEE. The CDR3 consists of 15 residues. V trimming: 3 bases; J trimming: 0 bases; junction bases outside the gene matches: 6. The CDR3 nucleotides are TGTGCCAGCAGCGGGGAGACAGGGCCCTCCTACGAGCAGTACTTC. It specifies CASSGETGPSYEQYF.

The V and J genes are TRBV7-9 and TRBJ2-1; maybe TRBD2 (6 bases). The V gene lost 0 bases and the J gene lost 2 bases, with 14 bases spanning the gap. Looked up from germline, CDR1 is SEHNR and CDR2 is FQNEAQ (reference sequence). The CDR3 spans 17 residues. As DNA, the CDR3 is TGTGCCAGCAGCTTAGCGGGCGGGGCGCCCACCTACAATGAGCAGTTCTTC. As protein: CASSLAGGAPTYNEQFF.

V is TRBV30 and J is TRBJ2-7, with no clear D. The CDR3 is made up of 12 amino acids. The V and J ends lost 4 bases and 2 bases respectively, with 9 bases between them. The V gene's germline CDR1 is GTSNPN and CDR2 SVGIG (reference sequence). The chain's CDR3 is CAWNSQTYEQYF. The CDR3 coding sequence is TGTGCCTGGAATTCACAGACCTACGAGCAGTACTTC.

This chain uses TRBV19 with TRBJ1-2, with 9 bases fitting TRBD1. This CDR3 comprises 14 residues. Germline V lookup: CDR1 LNHDA, CDR2 SQIVND (reference sequence). V was clipped by 5 bases and J by 0 bases; unmatched bases: 1. CDR3 DNA sequence: TGTGCCAGTAGTGGGACAGGGCCTAACTATGGCTACACCTTC. Protein product: CASSGTGPNYGYTF.

This rearrangement joins TRBV10-3 to TRBJ1-3; possibly TRBD1 for D (5 bases). Trimming shortened V by 9 bases and J by 4 bases, and 13 bases separated the two germline ends. Looked up from germline, CDR1 is ENHRY and CDR2 is SYGVKD. This CDR3 has 13 residues. The CDR3 DNA sequence: TGTGCCATTCTGGCAGGGCAAGGAAACACCATATATTTT. The encoded protein is CAILAGQGNTIYF.

This clone was counted once. This chain uses TRBV27 with TRBJ1-1, with D perhaps TRBD1 (5 bases). Germline V lookup: CDR1 MNHEY, CDR2 SMNVEV (reference sequence). The CDR3 runs 16 residues. The V end was cut by 5 bases, the J end by 1 base, with 17 bases between. The CDR3 nucleotides read TGTGCCAGCAGTGATCGGTTGGCAGGGAAGAACACTGAAGCTTTCTTT. Translating it yields CASSDRLAGKNTEAFF.

The chain employs TRBV21-1 and TRBJ1-1; the D call TRBD1 from the table was never checked on the DNA. TRBV21-1 is labeled a pseudogene. The CDR3 runs 13 residues. The CDR3 reads CASRGTGNTEAFF. As DNA, the CDR3 is TGTGCCAGCAGGGGGACAGGGAACACTGAAGCTTTCTTT.

The chain uses TRBV28 and TRBJ2-7, with 8 bases that match TRBD2. This CDR3 is built from 17 residues. The J segment lost 0 bases and the V segment lost 8 bases, leaving 15 bases of the junction unmatched. In germline, CDR1 is MDHEN, CDR2 SYDVKM. DNA for the CDR3: TGTGCCAGCCGCGACTCTAGCGGGTCGGACAGCTCCTACGAGCAGTACTTC. Translating gives CASRDSSGSDSSYEQYF.

The chain links TRBV14 to TRBJ2-7; 7 bases align to TRBD2. Germline CDR1 is SGHDN and CDR2 is FVKESK. The CDR3 contains 14 residues. The ends lost 4 bases at V and 7 bases at J; junction bases unmatched: 10. CDR3 loop: CASSRDGRGDEQYF. The CDR3 DNA sequence: TGTGCCAGCAGCCGAGACGGTCGGGGGGATGAGCAGTACTTC.